This TCR beta chain comes out of a study of OX40 agonist ivuxolimab in advanced cancers. Findings and caveats of the study: Some nonresponders also had low normalized T-cell clonal expansion.

The germline CDR1 and CDR2 sequences are SQVTM and ANQGSEA. The CDR3 totals 11 residues. V was cut by 4 bases and J by 8 bases, with 11 bases left in between. Clones were read by immunoSEQ multiplex PCR, and TCRdb kept only the in-frame ones, dropping some. The table includes approximately 130,000 clones, under 95% detected once. Only one count was recorded for this clone. No antigen is known for it. The chain combines TRBV29-1 with TRBJ1-2; D not resolved. The source is an adult with an advanced solid tumor such as melanoma, head and neck, liver or kidney cancer. Here the sequenced sample was CD4+ or CD8+ T cells sorted from blood, taken in a trial of the OX40 agonist ivuxolimab. The CDR3 coding sequence is TGCAGCGTTGGGTCCCTGGACGGCTACACCTTC. Residues: CSVGSLDGYTF. Drawing the rest from reference TRBV29-1 and TRBJ1-2, the complete variable domain is SAVISQKPSRDICQRGTSLTIQCQVDSQVTMMFWYRQQPGQSLTLIATANQGSEATYESGFVIDKFPISRPNLTFSTLTVSNMSPEDSSIYLCSVGSLDGYTFGSGTRLTVV.